A selection of T cell receptor beta chains follows, all from one sample in a study of tumor-infiltrating lymphocytes in localized non-small cell lung cancer. Here immunoSEQ multiplex PCR was the method, and the copy in TCRdb shows in-frame clones only, minus some. Here the sample spans over 11,000 clones, about four fifths being singletons. Source material: lung tumor tissue. The receptors originated from a human donor with non-small cell lung cancer. CDR3s include the opening cysteine and the closing phenylalanine or tryptophan. D genes are given only for firm matches. Clone size is not always given. Where it is, it says once, few, many or a class for expanded clones.

clone size,J gene,D gene,V gene,CDR3 DNA,CDR3 protein
.,TRBJ1-2,TRBD1,TRBV27,TGTGCCAGCAGTCGGACAGGGGGAAGTGGCTACACCTTC,CASSRTGGSGYTF
.,TRBJ1-1,.,TRBV5-4,TGTGCCAGCAGTCCCGTTCAGGGTGGAGTGACTGAAGCTTTCTTT,CASSPVQGGVTEAFF
few,TRBJ1-2,.,TRBV28,TGTGCCAGCACCCTGCCGTCGGGGGACTATGGCTACACCTTC,CASTLPSGDYGYTF
.,TRBJ2-7,TRBD1,TRBV6-1,TGTGCCAGCAGGCGGGACAGGTCTCACGAGCAGTACTTC,CASRRDRSHEQYF
.,TRBJ2-2,.,TRBV15,TGTGCCACCAGCAGAGATGCCAGGGGCAGGACAAACGCCGGGGAGCTGTTTTTT,CATSRDARGRTNAGELFF
few,TRBJ1-1,.,TRBV4-2,TGTGCCAGCAGCCAAGGTGGCGGCGCGAGATGGGCTTTCTTT,CASSQGGGARWAFF
.,TRBJ1-3,.,TRBV30,TGTGCCTGGAGTGTCCAGGGCGGTGGAAACACCATATATTTT,CAWSVQGGGNTIYF
.,TRBJ2-7,TRBD1,TRBV19,TGTGCCAGTACCGCGGACAGGTCCTACGAGCAGTACTTC,CASTADRSYEQYF
.,TRBJ1-1,.,TRBV5-1,TGCGCCAGCAGCGTAGACAGACCGAACACTGAAGCTTTCTTT,CASSVDRPNTEAFF
.,TRBJ2-5,TRBD2,TRBV9,TGTGCCAGCAGCGTAGGGGAGGGGATGAGGGAGACCCAGTACTTC,CASSVGEGMRETQYF
once,TRBJ1-1,TRBD1,TRBV5-1,TGCGCCAGCGACGAAGGCGGACAGGGGAACACTGAAGCTTTCTTT,CASDEGGQGNTEAFF
.,TRBJ2-3,.,TRBV5-6,TGTGCCAGCAGCTTGGACCGTGCAGATACGCAGTATTTT,CASSLDRADTQYF
.,TRBJ2-4,.,TRBV10-3,TGTGCCATCAGTGAGTCAGGGGGGACGGCCAAAAACATTCAGTACTTC,CAISESGGTAKNIQYF
.,TRBJ1-2,.,TRBV28,TGTGCCAGCAGTTTTCTTGGGGGAAGCTATGGCTACACCTTC,CASSFLGGSYGYTF
.,TRBJ2-3,TRBD2,TRBV6-4,TGTGCCAGCAGTGAATCGGCGGGGGGGGCAGATACGCAGTATTTT,CASSESAGGADTQYF
.,TRBJ2-3,.,TRBV15,TGTGCCACCAGCCCTTCCACAGATACGCAGTATTTT,CATSPSTDTQYF
.,TRBJ2-7,TRBD1,TRBV7-2,TGTGCCAGCAGCTTAAACCGGGACAGCTACGAGCAGTACTTC,CASSLNRDSYEQYF
.,TRBJ2-1,.,TRBV18,TGTGCCAGCTCACCACCCGGTGGGGGGAACAATGAGCAGTTCTTC,CASSPPGGGNNEQFF
.,TRBJ1-5,TRBD1,TRBV6-6,TGTGCCAGCAAGAAACAGGGGCCCCCTAATCAGCCCCAGCATTTT,CASKKQGPPNQPQHF
.,TRBJ2-7,.,TRBV7-8,TGTGCCAGCAGCTACCCTTCGGACGGGAGAGAGCAGTACTTC,CASSYPSDGREQYF
.,TRBJ1-1,TRBD1,TRBV29-1,TGCAGCGTTGGGGACAGGGAGAGAGCTGAAGCTTTCTTT,CSVGDRERAEAFF
once,TRBJ2-5,TRBD1,TRBV30,TGTGCCTGGAGTCATAAGGACAGGGAAGAGACCCAGTACTTC,CAWSHKDREETQYF
.,TRBJ1-2,.,TRBV5-1,TGCGCCAGCAGTTATGACAGTGGCTACACCTTC,CASSYDSGYTF
.,TRBJ2-3,TRBD2,TRBV9,TGTGCCAGCAGCACCCGACTAGCGACAGATACGCAGTATTTT,CASSTRLATDTQYF
.,TRBJ1-5,.,TRBV6-6,TGTGCCAGCAGTTACAATGGGGGAGATCAGCCCCAGCATTTT,CASSYNGGDQPQHF
few,TRBJ1-6,TRBD1,TRBV7-2,TGTGCCAGCAGCTTGGGACAGGGATCACGATCACCCCTCCACTTT,CASSLGQGSRSPLHF
.,TRBJ2-7,TRBD2,TRBV19,TGTGCCAGTAGTATAGTTCGACTAGCGGGAGGGATGTACGAGCAGTACTTC,CASSIVRLAGGMYEQYF
few,TRBJ2-7,TRBD2,TRBV27,TGTGCCAGCAGTTTACAGCGGGGTTACGAGCAGTACTTC,CASSLQRGYEQYF
.,TRBJ2-3,.,TRBV6-1,TGTGCCAGCAGTGAATCCGGACTTACAGATACGCAGTATTTT,CASSESGLTDTQYF